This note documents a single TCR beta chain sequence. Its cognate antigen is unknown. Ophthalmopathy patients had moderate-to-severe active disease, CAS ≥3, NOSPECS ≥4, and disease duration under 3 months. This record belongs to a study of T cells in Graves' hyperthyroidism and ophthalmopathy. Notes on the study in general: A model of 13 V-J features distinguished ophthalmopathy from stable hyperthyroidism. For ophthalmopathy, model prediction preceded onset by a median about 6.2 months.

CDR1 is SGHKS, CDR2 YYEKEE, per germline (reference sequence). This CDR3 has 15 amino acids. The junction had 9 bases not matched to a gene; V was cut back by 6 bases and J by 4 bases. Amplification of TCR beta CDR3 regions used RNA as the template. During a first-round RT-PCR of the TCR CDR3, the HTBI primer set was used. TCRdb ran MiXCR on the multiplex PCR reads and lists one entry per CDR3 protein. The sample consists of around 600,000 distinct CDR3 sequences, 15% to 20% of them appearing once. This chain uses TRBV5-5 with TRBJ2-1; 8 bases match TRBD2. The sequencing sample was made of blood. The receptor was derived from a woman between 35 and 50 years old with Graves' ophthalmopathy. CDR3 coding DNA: TGTGCCAGCACCCCGGGACTAGTGGGTTACAATGAGCAGTTCTTC. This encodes CASTPGLVGYNEQFF.